This T cell receptor (beta chain) was sequenced in a study of shared clonotypes between healthy human individuals. Whole-study results and caveats: Estimated richness values were generally larger in naive subsets than in memory subsets.

As handled by the study authors: ImmunoSEQ only sent back junction sequences with no quality scores, so filtering was done differently. Repertoires were generated with immunoSEQ multiplex PCR, while TCRdb's copy carries only in-frame clones and drops some. V and J calls and clone size are copied from that table; D and trimming were computed from the DNA. Of roughly 1,500,000 clones listed, 95% to 99% are singletons. Note on this clone: The antigen remains undetermined.

The CDR3 is 13 amino acids. Germline V gives CDR1 SGHDT, CDR2 YYEEEE. Deletions cut 2 bases from V and 6 bases from J, with 8 bases between. Specimen: naive CD4+ T cells sorted from blood. Subset denoted: CD45RA+ positively selected. This sequence originates from a man aged 25 to 40 in good health. The chain combines TRBV5-6 with TRBJ2-2, with TRBD1 as a possible D gene (6 bases). This chain's CDR3 is CASSFRGSGELFF. The CDR3 DNA follows: TGTGCCAGCAGCTTTAGGGGGTCCGGGGAGCTGTTTTTT.